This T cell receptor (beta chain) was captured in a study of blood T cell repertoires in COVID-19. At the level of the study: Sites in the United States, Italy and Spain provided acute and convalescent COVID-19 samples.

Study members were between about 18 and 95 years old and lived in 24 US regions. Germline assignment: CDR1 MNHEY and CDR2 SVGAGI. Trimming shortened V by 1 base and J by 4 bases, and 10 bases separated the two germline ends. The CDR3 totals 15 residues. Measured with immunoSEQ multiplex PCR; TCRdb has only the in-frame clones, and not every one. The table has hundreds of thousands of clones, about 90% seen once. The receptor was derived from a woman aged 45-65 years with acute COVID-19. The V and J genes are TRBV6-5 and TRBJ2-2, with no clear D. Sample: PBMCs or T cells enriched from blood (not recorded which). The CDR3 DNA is TGTGCCAGCAGTTACTTTCGGGTAGGCACCGGGGAGCTGTTTTTT. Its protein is CASSYFRVGTGELFF.